This T cell receptor beta chain emerged from a study of T-cell memory formation after mild COVID-19. Findings and caveats of the study: The main location of contracting CD4+ clones was CM and EM, and that of contracting CD8+ clones was EMRA. The study found balanced CD4/CD8 in clones contracting day 15 to 85 and a CD4+ lean in later expanders.

This CDR3 has 14 residues. The trim removed 5 bases at V and 3 bases at J, leaving 5 bases unmatched. The V gene's germline CDR1 is MNHEY and CDR2 SVGAGI. The authors produced TCR alpha and TCR beta cDNA libraries with sample barcodes and UMIs by 5'RACE using constant-segment primers. Each CDR3 protein is one row after TCRdb ran MiXCR on the 5' RACE reads. The table includes roughly 35,000 distinct CDR3 sequences, 20% to 25% detected once. This clonotype was seen repeatedly, ten times or more. The antigen is unknown. This TCR was recovered from an adult who had mild COVID-19 (a few samples of this study predate the infection). Cell type and time point are not known. Material: PBMCs or a T cell subset sorted from them (not recorded which). V is TRBV6-5 and J is TRBJ2-7, with 9 bases lining up with TRBD1. The CDR3 sequence is CASSLDRGVYEQYF. CDR3 in DNA: TGTGCCAGCAGTCTGGACAGGGGAGTCTACGAGCAGTACTTC.